The 29 T cell receptor beta chains given below trace back to one sample, sequenced in a study of cytomegalovirus exposure and HLA in healthy donors. The PCR used 60 Vbeta and 13 Jbeta primers. Using immunoSEQ multiplex PCR, the repertoire was profiled, and TCRdb retains in-frame clones only, with some absent. The sample shows about 230,000 clones, about 80% of them seen only once. Sequencing used PBMCs. All receptors derive from a woman in her sixties in good health and CMV-seropositive.

The chain recombines TRBV19 with TRBJ1-5; no clear D. Deletions cut 9 bases from V and 15 bases from J, with 21 bases between. This CDR3 is built from 12 residues. CDR1 is LNHDA and CDR2 is SQIVND in the germline V gene (reference sequence). The CDR3: CARDSGLFVPHF. CDR3 nucleotide sequence: TGTGCCAGAGATAGCGGCCTTTTTGTTCCGCATTTT.

This clone appeared a few times. V and J are TRBV10-1 and TRBJ2-1, with TRBD1 as a possible D gene (5 bases). Germline loops: CDR1 WNHNN, CDR2 SYGVQD (reference sequence). The CDR3 covers 13 residues. Trimming pared 10 bases from V and 7 bases from J, leaving 17 bases between. CDR3 DNA sequence: TGCGCCACCAGGAGTGGAAAGGGGAATGAGCAGTTCTTC. It codes for CATRSGKGNEQFF.

The rearrangement joins TRBV6-6 to TRBJ1-1; 8 bases are a match to TRBD1. There are 12 residues in the CDR3. Losses at the gene ends were 5 bases for V and 6 bases for J; bases not matched to a gene: 2. Germline CDR1 MNHNY, CDR2 SVGAGI (reference sequence). The DNA for the CDR3 is TGTGCCAGCAGTCTGACAGGGGCTGAAGCTTTCTTT. Amino acids: CASSLTGAEAFF.

V is TRBV7-2 and J is TRBJ2-5; 7 positions agree with TRBD2. The trim removed 2 bases at V and 4 bases at J, leaving 13 bases unmatched. Germline V CDR1 and CDR2: SGHTA, FQGNSA. The CDR3 contains 17 residues. CDR3 coding DNA: TGTGCCAGCAGCTTATGGGTAGCCAGCGGGGTAGGAGAGACCCAGTACTTC. Amino acid sequence: CASSLWVASGVGETQYF. The entire variable domain, with the rest obtained from reference TRBV7-2 and TRBJ2-5, is as follows: GAGVSQSPSNKVTEKGKDVELRCDPISGHTALYWYRQSLGQGLEFLIYFQGNSAPDKSGLPSDRFSAERTGGSVSTLTIQRTQQEDSAVYLCASSLWVASGVGETQYFGPGTRLLVL.

This clone was seen a handful of times. The CDR3: CASSLGDRQTNQPQHF. The CDR3 DNA reads TGTGCCAGCAGCTTAGGTGATCGACAGACCAATCAGCCCCAGCATTTT. This chain joins TRBV7-2 and TRBJ1-5; TRBD1 is a possible D gene (5 bases). V lost 1 base, J lost 3 bases, and 13 bases lay in between. The CDR3 runs 16 residues. The germline CDR1 and CDR2 sequences are SGHTA and FQGNSA.

The V call is TRBV28, the J call TRBJ1-1; D unresolved. Trimming shortened V by 2 bases and J by 1 base, and 2 bases separated the two germline ends. Germline CDR1 reads MDHEN; CDR2 reads SYDVKM. The CDR3 loop spans 12 amino acids. CDR3 protein: CASSLRNTEAFF. CDR3 nucleotides: TGTGCCAGCAGTTTACGGAACACTGAAGCTTTCTTT.

V and J are TRBV7-8 and TRBJ2-2; 10 bases are a match to TRBD1. J gave up 3 bases and V 3 bases, and 1 base lay outside the gene matches. This CDR3 is 15 amino acids long. Germline CDR1 SGHVS, CDR2 FQNEAQ. This CDR3 reads CASSFGTGDTGELFF. The CDR3 DNA sequence: TGTGCCAGCAGCTTTGGGACAGGGGACACCGGGGAGCTGTTTTTT.

The V and J genes are TRBV30 and TRBJ1-1; the D gene is possibly TRBD1 (6 bases). CDR3 length equals 11 residues. The V gene's germline CDR1 is GTSNPN and CDR2 SVGIG (reference sequence). V lost 7 bases and J 8 bases, leaving 14 bases between the germline ends. The DNA of the CDR3 is TGTGCCTTCTCGAGGACAGCCGAAGCTTTCTTT. Amino acid sequence: CAFSRTAEAFF. The entire variable domain, with the rest obtained from reference TRBV30 and TRBJ1-1, is as follows: SQTIHQWPATLVQPVGSPLSLECTVEGTSNPNLYWYRQAAGRGLQLLFYSVGIGQISSEVPQNLSASRPQDRQFILSSKKLLLSDSGFYLCAFSRTAEAFFGQGTRLTVV.

The chain links TRBV7-8 to TRBJ1-1; D gene uncertain. The V end was cut by 5 bases, the J end by 2 bases, with 18 bases between. The CDR3 runs 16 residues. Germline V lookup: CDR1 SGHVS, CDR2 FQNEAQ. The CDR3, as DNA: TGTGCCAGCAGCAACGGCGCGGCCTTGGGTAACACTGAAGCTTTCTTT. Protein: CASSNGAALGNTEAFF.

The V and J genes are TRBV7-9 and TRBJ1-4; 8 nucleotides match TRBD1. Trimming took 4 bases from V and 7 from J; bases not matched to a gene: 11. The CDR3 is made up of 16 amino acids. Germline V gene sequence: CDR1 SEHNR, CDR2 FQNEAQ (reference sequence). The CDR3 DNA follows: TGTGCCAGCAGCTCGAAAGGGACAGGAATGGGTGAAAAACTGTTTTTT. Amino acid sequence: CASSSKGTGMGEKLFF.

The chain couples TRBV19 to TRBJ2-1; 10 positions agree with TRBD2. V shed 10 bases and J 7 bases; nucleotides not matched to a gene: 10. Germline V CDR1 and CDR2: LNHDA, SQIVND (reference sequence). This CDR3 region has 14 residues. CDR3 sequence: CATLAGGLLNEQFF. CDR3 bases: TGTGCCACCTTAGCGGGGGGCCTCTTGAATGAGCAGTTCTTC.

CDR3 DNA sequence: TGTGCCAGCAGCATACTACAGGGGGCTAACTATGGCTACACCTTC. Protein product: CASSILQGANYGYTF. The genes are TRBV7-8 and TRBJ1-2; TRBD1 matches 8 bases. This CDR3 comprises 15 residues. With 5 bases clipped from V and 0 bases from J, the junction kept 5 bases outside the gene matches. CDR1 and CDR2 from the germline V gene are SGHVS and FQNEAQ.

V is TRBV30 and J is TRBJ1-1; no definite D call. The CDR3 runs to 15 residues. Germline CDR1 reads GTSNPN; CDR2 reads SVGIG (reference sequence). V was cut by 2 bases and J by 4 bases, with 17 bases left in between. Here the CDR3 DNA reads TGTGCCTGGAGTCCTCCCCAGACGGGGTTCACTGAAGCTTTCTTT. Its protein is CAWSPPQTGFTEAFF.

This chain connects TRBV5-6 to TRBJ2-2, with 8 bases fitting TRBD1. The CDR3 consists of 17 residues. Per the germline V gene, CDR1 is SGHDT and CDR2 is YYEEEE. The V and J ends lost 8 bases and 5 bases, in that order; junction bases with no gene match: 17. As DNA, the CDR3 is TGTGCCAGTCGATTATGGGCGGGGACAGGCAGAACCGGGGAGCTGTTTTTT. Translated: CASRLWAGTGRTGELFF.

The chain is built from TRBV2 and TRBJ2-3, with a tentative D call TRBD2 (5 bases). Trimming shortened V by 3 bases and J by 6 bases, and 10 bases separated the two germline ends. Germline values: CDR1 SNHLY, CDR2 FYNNEI. The CDR3 totals 13 residues. Here the CDR3 reads CASSDEGRDTQYF. The CDR3 DNA sequence: TGTGCCAGCAGTGACGAGGGTAGGGATACGCAGTATTTT.

The genes are TRBV30 and TRBJ1-3; D is unclear. The CDR3 is made up of 12 amino acids. Germline loops: CDR1 GTSNPN, CDR2 SVGIG (reference sequence). V was trimmed by 0 bases and J by 8 bases, leaving 8 bases between them. The CDR3 is CAWSVGRDTIYF. The CDR3 DNA reads TGTGCCTGGAGTGTAGGTCGGGACACCATATATTTT.

The V gene is TRBV19, the J gene TRBJ2-7, with TRBD1 matching 9 bases. The junction had 13 bases not matched to a gene; V was cut back by 5 bases and J by 5 bases. The CDR3 has 16 residues. Germline-derived CDR1 and CDR2 are LNHDA and SQIVND (reference sequence). The CDR3 loop reads CASSVRPGQGLNEQYF. The CDR3 coding sequence is TGTGCCAGTAGTGTTAGACCGGGACAGGGTCTCAACGAGCAGTACTTC.

The chain uses TRBV11-3 and TRBJ2-1; possibly TRBD2 for D (5 bases). Per the germline V gene, CDR1 is SGHNT and CDR2 is YENEEA. There are 17 residues in the CDR3. V was shortened by 0 bases and J by 2 bases, with 14 bases between the two germline ends. In DNA form, the CDR3 reads TGTGCCAGCAGCTTAGACGGCATGCGGGCCACCTACAATGAGCAGTTCTTC. Translation gives CASSLDGMRATYNEQFF.

The gene calls are TRBV25-1 and TRBJ1-1; maybe TRBD1 (5 bases). CDR3 length equals 13 residues. Germline V gene lookup returns CDR1 MGHDK and CDR2 SYGVNS. V lost 6 bases to trimming and J lost 2 bases, with 10 bases between them. The CDR3 DNA reads as TGTGCCAGCAGGGGACTCCTCAACACTGAAGCTTTCTTT. As protein: CASRGLLNTEAFF.

The chain has TRBV5-1 and TRBJ2-1; D possibly corresponds to TRBD2 (6 bases). The V end lost 0 bases, the J end lost 1 base, and 11 bases lay between the germline ends. The germline CDR1 and CDR2 sequences are SGHRS and YFSETQ. The CDR3 loop spans 16 amino acids. The CDR3 DNA reads as TGCGCCAGCAGCTTGGGGCTAGCGTCGTCCTACAATGAGCAGTTCTTC. This translates into CASSLGLASSYNEQFF.

The chain joins TRBV7-9 to TRBJ1-1, with D unclear. Germline values: CDR1 SEHNR, CDR2 FQNEAQ (reference sequence). V lost 2 bases and J 6 bases, leaving 7 bases between the germline ends. The CDR3 is 12 amino acids. The DNA for the CDR3 is TGTGCCAGCAGCTTATTTCGGGCTGAAGCTTTCTTT. Residues: CASSLFRAEAFF.

The chain combines TRBV6-4 with TRBJ1-5, with D tentatively TRBD1 (5 bases). V was shortened by 7 bases and J by 5 bases, with 18 bases between the two germline ends. The CDR3 runs to 15 residues. Germline V gene lookup returns CDR1 MRHNA and CDR2 SNTAGT. The CDR3 sequence is CASKHGQGKDQPQHF. The CDR3 coding sequence is TGTGCCAGCAAGCATGGCCAGGGTAAAGATCAGCCCCAGCATTTT.

The chain couples TRBV2 to TRBJ2-1, with D maybe TRBD2 (5 bases). This CDR3 comprises 13 residues. V lost 10 bases and J lost 3, with 13 bases in between. The germline V gene has CDR1 SNHLY and CDR2 FYNNEI. This CDR3 is CATRTVLYNEQFF. The CDR3, as DNA: TGTGCCACCAGGACTGTCCTCTACAATGAGCAGTTCTTC. Based on the CDR3 plus reference TRBV2 and TRBJ2-1, the full variable domain is EPEVTQTPSHQVTQMGQEVILRCVPISNHLYFYWYRQILGQKVEFLVSFYNNEISEKSEIFDDQFSVERPDGSNFTLKIRSTKLEDSAMYFCATRTVLYNEQFFGPGTRLTVL.

The chain joins TRBV5-6 to TRBJ2-3; 11 nucleotides align to TRBD2. The CDR3 length is 16 residues. Trimming cost V 0 bases and J 4 bases; bases outside gene matches: 4. CDR1 is SGHDT, CDR2 YYEEEE, per germline. As DNA, the CDR3 is TGTGCCAGCAGCTTGGGGGTAGCGGGAGGGCCAGATACGCAGTATTTT. This codes for CASSLGVAGGPDTQYF.

The chain is built from TRBV5-1 and TRBJ1-1; D unclear. Trimming left V 6 bases short and J 1 base short, with 16 bases between. CDR1 SGHRS and CDR2 YFSETQ come from the germline V gene. This CDR3 spans 15 amino acids. CDR3 DNA: TGCGCCAGCAAAGAGGAGCCTTTGAGGAACACTGAAGCTTTCTTT. Its protein product is CASKEEPLRNTEAFF.

The genes are TRBV5-8 and TRBJ1-2; TRBD1 is a possible D gene (5 bases). V lost 2 bases and J 4 bases, leaving 9 bases between the germline ends. The CDR3 covers 13 residues. Germline V gene data show CDR1 as SGHTS and CDR2 as YDEGEE. In nucleotides, the CDR3 is TGTGCCAGCAGCTTAACGCAGGGCTATGGCTACACCTTC. As protein: CASSLTQGYGYTF.

The rearrangement uses TRBV27 and TRBJ2-1; D uncertain. CDR3 length equals 16 residues. The germline gives CDR1 MNHEY, CDR2 SMNVEV (reference sequence). Trimming pared 5 bases from V and 2 bases from J, leaving 16 bases between. CDR3 in DNA: TGTGCCAGCAGTCCTCCGGCCTCAGGTCCCTACAATGAGCAGTTCTTC. Translated, it gives CASSPPASGPYNEQFF.

A word on this clone: A read error may account for a junction end that differs from germline. This chain uses TRBV6-6 with TRBJ1-1, with 8 bases identical to TRBD1. The germline V gene has CDR1 MNHNY and CDR2 SVGAGI (reference sequence). The CDR3 extends over 14 amino acids. The CDR3 sequence: CASIYQGANTEAFF. As DNA, the CDR3 is TGTGCCAGCATTTACCAGGGGGCGAACACTGAAGCTTTCTTT.

V is TRBV7-8 and J is TRBJ2-1; 8 bases align to TRBD1. The germline gives CDR1 SGHVS, CDR2 FQNEAQ. This CDR3 spans 13 amino acids. V trimming: 5 bases; J trimming: 8 bases; junction bases outside the gene matches: 5. The CDR3 protein is CASSMDRVDEQFF. The CDR3 DNA sequence: TGTGCCAGCAGCATGGACAGGGTCGATGAGCAGTTCTTC.